The 3 T cell receptor beta chains presented below share a single source sample, sequenced in a study of shared clonotypes between healthy human individuals. Terminally differentiated effector memory CD45RA+ cells were excluded from the naive CD8 cells, which were CD45RO-negative and positively selected for CCR7. Sequencing was performed with immunoSEQ multiplex PCR; in TCRdb, only in-frame clones are kept and a portion is missing. The data contain millions of clones, about 95% of them singletons. The source material was naive CD8+ T cells sorted from blood. The receptors originated from a man aged 18 to 29 in good health.

This clone was recorded once. V and J are TRBV6-5 and TRBJ2-5; 10 bases agree with TRBD1. Germline V CDR1 and CDR2: MNHEY, SVGAGI. J gave up 5 bases and V 3 bases, and 3 bases lay outside the gene matches. The CDR3 is 14 amino acids. In nucleotides, the CDR3 is TGTGCCAGCAGTTATCAGGACAGGGGGGAGACCCAGTACTTC. Translated, it gives CASSYQDRGETQYF.

The chain joins TRBV29-1 to TRBJ2-5, with 11 bases matching TRBD1. This CDR3 comprises 17 residues. V lost 3 bases, J lost 5 bases, and 14 bases stayed unmatched. Per the germline V gene, CDR1 is SQVTM and CDR2 is ANQGSEA. The CDR3 sequence: CSVEDPGTGGPYETQYF. The CDR3 DNA follows: TGCAGCGTTGAGGATCCGGGGACAGGGGGACCGTATGAGACCCAGTACTTC.

This clone was counted once. The chain employs TRBV5-1 and TRBJ2-2; 8 bases match TRBD2. Germline CDR1 and CDR2: SGHRS and YFSETQ. Trimming cost V 4 bases and J 4 bases; bases outside gene matches: 15. This CDR3 has 18 residues. DNA for the CDR3: TGCGCCAGCAGCCATCCCTCGACTAGCGCGCGGGTCACCGGGGAGCTGTTTTTT. Amino acid sequence: CASSHPSTSARVTGELFF. Together with reference TRBV5-1 and TRBJ2-2, the CDR3 gives the full variable domain: KAGVTQTPRYLIKTRGQQVTLSCSPISGHRSVSWYQQTPGQGLQFLFEYFSETQRNKGNFPGRFSGRQFSNSRSEMNVSTLELGDSALYLCASSHPSTSARVTGELFFGEGSRLTVL.